The subject of this entry is one T cell receptor (beta chain). The data are from a study of blood T cell repertoires in COVID-19. Study summary: Acute and convalescent COVID-19 samples came from the United States, Italy and Spain. PBMCs, B-cell-depleted T cells, or T cells provided the cDNA or gDNA that made up the material.

Germline CDR1 LGHDT, CDR2 YNNKEL (reference sequence). This CDR3 has 15 amino acids. Trimming took 4 bases from V and 0 from J, leaving 10 bases between them. How the authors handled the data: Estimates of nucleated cell counts were drawn from the amplification of reference gene primers. Here immunoSEQ multiplex PCR was the method, and the copy in TCRdb shows in-frame clones only, minus some. For V, J and clone size, that table is used; D and trimming come from the DNA. The sample has about 90,000 clones; 80% are singletons. Sequencing was done on a sample of peripheral blood. The V call is TRBV3-1 (or the pseudogene TRBV3-2), the J call TRBJ1-5; the D gene is possibly TRBD1 (6 bases). The sequence derives from a woman in her 70s with acute or convalescent COVID-19. The CDR3 loop reads CASSPGGHSNQPQHF. Written as DNA, the CDR3 is TGTGCCAGCAGCCCTGGGGGCCATAGCAATCAGCCCCAGCATTTT.